This TCR beta chain came from a study of T-cell memory formation after mild COVID-19. Germline values: CDR1 MNHEY, CDR2 SMNVEV (reference sequence). V lost 5 bases and J 3 bases, leaving 16 bases between the germline ends. This CDR3 is 15 amino acids long. Findings of the study overall: Clones shrinking between day 15 and 85 showed a balanced CD4/CD8 split, and those that grew later tilted toward CD4+.

With regard to this clonotype: The antigen remains undetermined.

TCRdb processed the 5' RACE reads anew with MiXCR; each CDR3 protein has one entry. The data show some 130,000 distinct CDR3 sequences, approximately 25% seen once. This TCR was recovered from an adult woman who had mild COVID-19 (a few samples of this study predate the infection). Cell type and time point are not known. The chain is built from TRBV27 and TRBJ1-2, with D perhaps TRBD1 (5 bases). The specimen was PBMCs or a T cell subset sorted from them (not recorded which). The CDR3 DNA reads TGTGCCAGCAGTCCGCAGGGTATCGCTTACTATGGCTACACCTTC. Residues: CASSPQGIAYYGYTF.